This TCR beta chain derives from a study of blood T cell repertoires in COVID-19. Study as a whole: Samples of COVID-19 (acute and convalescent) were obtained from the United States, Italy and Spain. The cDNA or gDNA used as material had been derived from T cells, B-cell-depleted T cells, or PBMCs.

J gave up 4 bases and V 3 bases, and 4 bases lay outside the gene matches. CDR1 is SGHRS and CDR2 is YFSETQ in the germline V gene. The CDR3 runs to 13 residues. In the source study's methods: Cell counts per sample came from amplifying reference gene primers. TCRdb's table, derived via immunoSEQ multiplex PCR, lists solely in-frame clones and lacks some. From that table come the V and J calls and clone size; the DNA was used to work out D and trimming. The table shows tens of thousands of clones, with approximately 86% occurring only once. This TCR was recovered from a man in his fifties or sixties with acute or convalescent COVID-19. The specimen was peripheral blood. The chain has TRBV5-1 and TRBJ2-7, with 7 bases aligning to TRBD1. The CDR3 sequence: CASSSPGGYEQYF. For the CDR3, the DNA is TGCGCCAGCAGCTCCCCAGGGGGATACGAGCAGTACTTC.